These 3 T cell receptor beta chains were all obtained from the same sample, sequenced in a study of blood T cell repertoires in COVID-19. Profiling relied on immunoSEQ multiplex PCR, and the TCRdb table lists in-frame clones only, not all of them. The data contain about 230,000 clones, roughly nine tenths of them singletons. The specimen was PBMCs or T cells enriched from blood (not recorded which). These TCRs come from a woman in her twenties or thirties with acute COVID-19.

This clone was detected once. The chain recombines TRBV5-1 with TRBJ1-3, with D maybe TRBD1 (5 bases). CDR3 length equals 15 residues. Trimming left V 0 bases short and J 2 bases short, with 9 bases between. From germline, CDR1 is SGHRS and CDR2 YFSETQ. In nucleotides, the CDR3 is TGCGCCAGCAGCTTGGGCTCAGGGCCTGGAAACACCATATATTTT. It yields the protein CASSLGSGPGNTIYF.

Here the CDR3 DNA reads TGTGCCAGCAGCGGGGGGCGGACTGAAGCTTTCTTT. Translation gives CASSGGRTEAFF. The rearrangement links TRBV9 to TRBJ1-1, with D perhaps matching TRBD1 (6 bases). This CDR3 contains 12 residues. Trimming shortened V by 3 bases and J by 5 bases, and 8 bases separated the two germline ends. Germline V gene lookup returns CDR1 SGDLS and CDR2 YYNGEE.

The chain recombines TRBV7-2 with TRBJ2-1; 7 bases align to TRBD1. Germline CDR1 and CDR2: SGHTA and FQGNSA. The CDR3 is made up of 16 amino acids. Trimming cost V 4 bases and J 4 bases; bases outside gene matches: 10. CDR3 nucleotide sequence: TGTGCCAGCAGCTCCCCCGACAGGGTACAGTACAATGAGCAGTTCTTC. As protein: CASSSPDRVQYNEQFF.